This T cell receptor (beta chain) was sequenced for a study of PD-L1 blockade in urothelial cancer. Study-level information: The patients' atezolizumab therapy, 1,200 mg intravenously every 3 weeks, started at some point between 2013 and 2014. Blood underwent analysis 3 weeks (second dose) and 6 weeks after treatment began. Prior exposure to chemotherapy in patients amounted to 0 to 3 regimens received.

Germline-derived CDR1 and CDR2 are MDHEN and SYDVKM. This CDR3 spans 18 amino acids. Trimming cost V 2 bases and J 4 bases; bases outside gene matches: 11. This clone occurred once. Regarding time point: peripheral blood 6 weeks after treatment start. The study collected 1 to 8 samples per patient, pretreatment and on-treatment. Produced via immunoSEQ multiplex PCR; TCRdb's table is partial and in-frame only. The repertoire holds 40,000 to 60,000 clones, with roughly 80% as singletons. The chain joins TRBV28 to TRBJ2-7, with TRBD2 matching 13 bases. This material consisted of PBMCs, taken around atezolizumab (anti-PD-L1) treatment. The origin of this receptor is a man in his sixties or seventies with urothelial cancer. The CDR3 loop is CASSLEGRTSGSQYEQYF. The CDR3 DNA reads as TGTGCCAGCAGTTTAGAGGGCCGGACTAGCGGGAGTCAGTACGAGCAGTACTTC. Full variable domain (rest looked up from reference TRBV28 and TRBJ2-7): DVKVTQSSRYLVKRTGEKVFLECVQDMDHENMFWYRQDPGLGLRLIYFSYDVKMKEKGDIPEGYSVSREKKERFSLILESASTNQTSMYLCASSLEGRTSGSQYEQYFGPGTRLTVT.